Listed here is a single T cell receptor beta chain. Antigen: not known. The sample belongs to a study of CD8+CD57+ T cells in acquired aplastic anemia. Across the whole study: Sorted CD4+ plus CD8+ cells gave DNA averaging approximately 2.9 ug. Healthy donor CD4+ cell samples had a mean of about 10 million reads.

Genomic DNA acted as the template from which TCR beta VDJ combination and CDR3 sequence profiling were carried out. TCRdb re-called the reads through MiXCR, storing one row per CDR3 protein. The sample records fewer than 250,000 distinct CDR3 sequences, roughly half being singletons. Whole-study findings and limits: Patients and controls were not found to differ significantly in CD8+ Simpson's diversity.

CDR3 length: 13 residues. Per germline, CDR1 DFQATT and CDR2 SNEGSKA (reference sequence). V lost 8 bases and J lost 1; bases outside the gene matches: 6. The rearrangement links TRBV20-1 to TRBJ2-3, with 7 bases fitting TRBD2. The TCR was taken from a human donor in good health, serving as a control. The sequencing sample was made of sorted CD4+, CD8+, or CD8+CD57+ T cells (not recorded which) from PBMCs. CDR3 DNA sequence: TGCAGTTGCCTAGCGGATCGCACAGATACGCAGTATTTT. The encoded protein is CSCLADRTDTQYF.